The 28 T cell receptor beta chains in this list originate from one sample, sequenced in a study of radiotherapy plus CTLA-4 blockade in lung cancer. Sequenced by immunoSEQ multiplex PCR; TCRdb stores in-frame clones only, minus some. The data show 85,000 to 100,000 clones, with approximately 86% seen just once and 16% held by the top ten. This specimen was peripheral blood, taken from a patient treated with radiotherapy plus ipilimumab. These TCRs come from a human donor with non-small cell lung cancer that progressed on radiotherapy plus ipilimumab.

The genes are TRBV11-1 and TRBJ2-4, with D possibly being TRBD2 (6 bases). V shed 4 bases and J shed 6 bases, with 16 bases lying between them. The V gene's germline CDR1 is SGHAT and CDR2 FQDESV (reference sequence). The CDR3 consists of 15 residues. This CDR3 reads CASSSPYTGVNIQYF. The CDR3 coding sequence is TGTGCCAGCAGCTCACCCTACACGGGGGTAAACATTCAGTACTTC.

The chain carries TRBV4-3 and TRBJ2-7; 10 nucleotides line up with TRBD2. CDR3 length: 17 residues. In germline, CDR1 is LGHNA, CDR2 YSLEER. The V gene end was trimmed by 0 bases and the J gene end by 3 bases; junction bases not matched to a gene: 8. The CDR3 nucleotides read TGCGCCAGCAGCCAAGATCTCATGGCTAGCGGGAGCTACGAGCAGTACTTC. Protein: CASSQDLMASGSYEQYF.

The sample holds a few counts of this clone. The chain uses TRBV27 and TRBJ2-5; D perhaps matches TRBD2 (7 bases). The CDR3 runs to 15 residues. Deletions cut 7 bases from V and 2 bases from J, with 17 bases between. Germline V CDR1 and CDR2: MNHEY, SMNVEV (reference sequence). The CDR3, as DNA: TGTGCCAGCATGTCTTGGGGGGGGCTACAAGAGACCCAGTACTTC. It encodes CASMSWGGLQETQYF.

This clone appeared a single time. CDR3 sequence (DNA): TGTGCCAGCAGCCCTCGAAGGGTGGAAAACATTCAGTACTTC. Residues: CASSPRRVENIQYF. V gene TRBV11-1 combines with J gene TRBJ2-4, with D hard to call. The germline V gene has CDR1 SGHAT and CDR2 FQDESV (reference sequence). The CDR3 has 14 residues. V lost 5 bases and J 5 bases, leaving 13 bases between the germline ends.

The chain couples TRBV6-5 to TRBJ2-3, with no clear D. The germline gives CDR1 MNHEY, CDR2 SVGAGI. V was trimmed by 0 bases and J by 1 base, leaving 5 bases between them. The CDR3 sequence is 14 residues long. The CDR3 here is CASSYSGGTDTQYF. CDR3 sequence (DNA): TGTGCCAGCAGTTACTCTGGGGGCACAGATACGCAGTATTTT.

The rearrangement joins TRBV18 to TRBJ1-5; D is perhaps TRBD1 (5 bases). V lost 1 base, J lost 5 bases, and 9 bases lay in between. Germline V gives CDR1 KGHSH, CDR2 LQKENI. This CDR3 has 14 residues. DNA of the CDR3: TGTGCCAGCTCACCACTAATAGGGGATCAGCCCCAGCATTTT. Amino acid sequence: CASSPLIGDQPQHF.

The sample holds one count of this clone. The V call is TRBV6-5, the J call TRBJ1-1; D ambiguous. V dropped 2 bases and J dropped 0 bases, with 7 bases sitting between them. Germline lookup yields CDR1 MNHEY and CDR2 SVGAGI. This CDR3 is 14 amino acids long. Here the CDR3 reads CASSYATLNTEAFF. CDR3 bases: TGTGCCAGCAGTTACGCAACATTGAACACTGAAGCTTTCTTT.

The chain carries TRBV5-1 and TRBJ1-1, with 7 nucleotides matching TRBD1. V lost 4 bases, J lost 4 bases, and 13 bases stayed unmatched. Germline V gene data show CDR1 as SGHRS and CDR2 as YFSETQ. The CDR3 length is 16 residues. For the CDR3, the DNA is TGCGCCAGCAGCCGACAGGGTGCGAGTTGGGGCACTGAAGCTTTCTTT. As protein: CASSRQGASWGTEAFF. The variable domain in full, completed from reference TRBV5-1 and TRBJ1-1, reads KAGVTQTPRYLIKTRGQQVTLSCSPISGHRSVSWYQQTPGQGLQFLFEYFSETQRNKGNFPGRFSGRQFSNSRSEMNVSTLELGDSALYLCASSRQGASWGTEAFFGQGTRLTVV.

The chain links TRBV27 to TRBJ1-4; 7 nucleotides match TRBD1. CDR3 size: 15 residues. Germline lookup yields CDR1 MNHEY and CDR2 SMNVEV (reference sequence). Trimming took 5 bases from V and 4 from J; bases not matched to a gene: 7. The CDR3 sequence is CASSPRQGVNEKLFF. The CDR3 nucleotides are TGTGCCAGCAGTCCCAGACAGGGCGTTAATGAAAAACTGTTTTTT.

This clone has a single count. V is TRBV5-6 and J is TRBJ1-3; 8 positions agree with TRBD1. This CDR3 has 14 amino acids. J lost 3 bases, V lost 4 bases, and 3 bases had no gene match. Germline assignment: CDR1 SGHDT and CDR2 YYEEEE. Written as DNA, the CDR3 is TGTGCCAGCAGCCCCAGGGGGCTTGGAAACACCATATATTTT. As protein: CASSPRGLGNTIYF.

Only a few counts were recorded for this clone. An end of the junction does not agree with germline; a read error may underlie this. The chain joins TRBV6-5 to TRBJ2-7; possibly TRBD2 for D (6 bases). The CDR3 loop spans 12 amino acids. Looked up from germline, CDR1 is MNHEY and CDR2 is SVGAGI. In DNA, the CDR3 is TGTGCCAGCAGTTACACCAGCGGGTGGGCGGTCTTC. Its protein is CASSYTSGWAVF.

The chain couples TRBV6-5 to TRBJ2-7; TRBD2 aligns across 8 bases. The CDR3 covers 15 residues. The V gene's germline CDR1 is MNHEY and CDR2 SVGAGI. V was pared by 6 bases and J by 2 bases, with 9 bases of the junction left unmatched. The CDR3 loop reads CASSQGTREPYEQYF. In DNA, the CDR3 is TGTGCCAGCAGCCAAGGGACTAGGGAACCCTACGAGCAGTACTTC.

The DNA of the CDR3 is TGTGCCAGCTCACCACTGGGTAGCGGGAGCACAGATACGCAGTATTTT. It encodes CASSPLGSGSTDTQYF. J is TRBJ2-3 and V is TRBV18; TRBD2 matches at 7 bases. V dropped 1 base and J dropped 0; count of bases not matched to a gene: 4. The CDR3 loop spans 16 amino acids. Germline-derived CDR1 and CDR2 are KGHSH and LQKENI.

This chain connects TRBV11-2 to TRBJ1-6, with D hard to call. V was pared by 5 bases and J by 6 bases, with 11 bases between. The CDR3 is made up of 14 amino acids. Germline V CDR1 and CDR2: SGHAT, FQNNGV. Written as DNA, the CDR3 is TGTGCCAGCAGCGGAGGCTGGACTAATTCACCCCTCCACTTT. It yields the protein CASSGGWTNSPLHF.

This CDR3 reads CATGEGDRVSGELFF. Written as DNA, the CDR3 is TGTGCCACTGGGGAAGGGGACAGGGTGTCCGGGGAGCTGTTTTTT. The rearrangement joins TRBV15 to TRBJ2-2, with TRBD1 matching over 9 bases. V gave up 9 bases and J gave up 6 bases; unmatched junction bases: 11. Germline lookup yields CDR1 LNHNV and CDR2 YYDKDF (reference sequence). The CDR3 has 15 residues.

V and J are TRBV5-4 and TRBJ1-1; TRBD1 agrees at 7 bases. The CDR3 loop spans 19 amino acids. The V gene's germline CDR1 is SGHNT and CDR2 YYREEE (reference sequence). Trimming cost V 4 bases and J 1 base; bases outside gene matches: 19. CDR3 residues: CASSPGTAVLVGRNTEAFF. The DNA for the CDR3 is TGTGCCAGCAGCCCGGGGACAGCAGTGCTTGTAGGTAGGAACACTGAAGCTTTCTTT.

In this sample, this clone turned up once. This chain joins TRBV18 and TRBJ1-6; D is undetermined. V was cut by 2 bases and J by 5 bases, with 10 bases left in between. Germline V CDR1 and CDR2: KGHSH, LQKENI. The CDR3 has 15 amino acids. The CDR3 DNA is TGTGCCAGCTCACCAGGGCGGGAAAATAATTCACCCCTCCACTTT. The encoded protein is CASSPGRENNSPLHF.

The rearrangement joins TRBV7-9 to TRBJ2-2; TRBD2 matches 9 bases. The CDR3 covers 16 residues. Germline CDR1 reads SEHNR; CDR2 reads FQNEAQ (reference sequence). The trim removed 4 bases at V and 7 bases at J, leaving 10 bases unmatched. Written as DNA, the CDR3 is TGTGCCAGCAGCTCCTCGGGTAGCGGGAGAATCGGGGAGCTGTTTTTT. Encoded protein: CASSSSGSGRIGELFF. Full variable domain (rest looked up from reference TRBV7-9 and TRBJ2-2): DTGVSQNPRHKITKRGQNVTFRCDPISEHNRLYWYRQTLGQGPEFLTYFQNEAQLEKSRLLSDRFSAERPKGSFSTLEIQRTEQGDSAMYLCASSSSGSGRIGELFFGEGSRLTVL.

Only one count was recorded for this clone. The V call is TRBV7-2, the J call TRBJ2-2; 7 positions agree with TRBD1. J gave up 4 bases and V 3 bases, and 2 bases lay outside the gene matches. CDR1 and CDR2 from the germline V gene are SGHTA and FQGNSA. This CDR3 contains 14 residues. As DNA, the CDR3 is TGTGCCAGCAGCTTGAACAGGGGCACCGGGGAGCTGTTTTTT. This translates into CASSLNRGTGELFF. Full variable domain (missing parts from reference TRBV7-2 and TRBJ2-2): GAGVSQSPSNKVTEKGKDVELRCDPISGHTALYWYRQSLGQGLEFLIYFQGNSAPDKSGLPSDRFSAERTGGSVSTLTIQRTQQEDSAVYLCASSLNRGTGELFFGEGSRLTVL.

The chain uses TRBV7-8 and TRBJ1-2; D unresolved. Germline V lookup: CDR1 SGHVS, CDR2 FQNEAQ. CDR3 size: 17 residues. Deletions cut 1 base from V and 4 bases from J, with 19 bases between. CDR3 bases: TGTGCCAGCAGCTTAGTTTCATGGCAGAAAAGCCGCTATGGCTACACCTTC. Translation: CASSLVSWQKSRYGYTF.

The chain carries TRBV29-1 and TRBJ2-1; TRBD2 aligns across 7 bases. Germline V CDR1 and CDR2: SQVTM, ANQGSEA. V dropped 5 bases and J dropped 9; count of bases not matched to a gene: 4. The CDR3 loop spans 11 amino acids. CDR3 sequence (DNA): TGCAGCGTTCCGGGGGGTGGTGAGCAGTTCTTC. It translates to CSVPGGGEQFF.

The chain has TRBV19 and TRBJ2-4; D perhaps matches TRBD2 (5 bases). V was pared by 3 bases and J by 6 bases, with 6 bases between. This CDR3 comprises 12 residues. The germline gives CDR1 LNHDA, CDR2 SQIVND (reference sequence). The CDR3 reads CASSIEGNIQYF. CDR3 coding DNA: TGTGCCAGTAGTATTGAGGGAAACATTCAGTACTTC.

The CDR3 spells CASTEGTGVNYGYTF. CDR3 nucleotide sequence: TGCGCCAGCACAGAAGGGACAGGGGTCAACTATGGCTACACCTTC. This sequence joins TRBV5-1 and TRBJ1-2; 10 bases fit TRBD1. Germline V gene lookup returns CDR1 SGHRS and CDR2 YFSETQ. This CDR3 has 15 residues. The junction had 7 bases not matched to a gene; V was cut back by 6 bases and J by 2 bases.

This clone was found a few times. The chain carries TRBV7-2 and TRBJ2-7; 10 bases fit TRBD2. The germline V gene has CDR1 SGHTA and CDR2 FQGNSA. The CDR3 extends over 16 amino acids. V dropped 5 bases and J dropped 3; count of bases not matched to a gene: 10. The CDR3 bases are TGTGCCAGCAGCGGCCGCGGACTAGCGGAGATCTACGAGCAGTACTTC. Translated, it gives CASSGRGLAEIYEQYF.

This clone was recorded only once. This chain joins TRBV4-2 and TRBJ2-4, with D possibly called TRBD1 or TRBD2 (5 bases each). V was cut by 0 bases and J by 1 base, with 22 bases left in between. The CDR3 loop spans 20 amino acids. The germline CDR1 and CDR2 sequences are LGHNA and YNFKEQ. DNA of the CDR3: TGTGCCAGCAGCCAAGATATCGTATTAGGGACGGCCGGGGCCAAAAACATTCAGTACTTC. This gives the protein CASSQDIVLGTAGAKNIQYF.

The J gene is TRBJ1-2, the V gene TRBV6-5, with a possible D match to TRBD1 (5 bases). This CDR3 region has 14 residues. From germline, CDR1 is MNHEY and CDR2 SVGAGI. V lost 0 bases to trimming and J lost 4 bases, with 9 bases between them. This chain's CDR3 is CASSYSATVYGYTF. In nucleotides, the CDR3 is TGTGCCAGCAGTTACTCGGCGACAGTCTATGGCTACACCTTC.

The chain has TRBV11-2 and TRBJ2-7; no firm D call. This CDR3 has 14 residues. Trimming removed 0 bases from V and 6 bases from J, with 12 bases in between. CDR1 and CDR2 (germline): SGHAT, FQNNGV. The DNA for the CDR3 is TGTGCCAGCAGCTTAGATCGGAGTCTCGGCGAGCAGTACTTC. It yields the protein CASSLDRSLGEQYF. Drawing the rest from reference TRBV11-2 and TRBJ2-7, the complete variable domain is EAGVAQSPRYKIIEKRQSVAFWCNPISGHATLYWYQQILGQGPKLLIQFQNNGVVDDSQLPKDRFSAERLKGVDSTLKIQPAKLEDSAVYLCASSLDRSLGEQYFGPGTRLTVT.

The CDR3 bases are TGCGCCAGCAGTGGAGGACAGGGACGTATGAACACTTGTTCGTTGAACACTGAAGCTTTCTTT. Protein: CASSGGQGRMNTCSLNTEAFF. The J gene is TRBJ1-1, the V gene TRBV10-1; 8 bases agree with TRBD1. CDR3 length: 21 amino acids. Germline V CDR1 and CDR2: WNHNN, SYGVQD (reference sequence). The ends lost 4 bases at V and 0 bases at J; junction bases unmatched: 22.